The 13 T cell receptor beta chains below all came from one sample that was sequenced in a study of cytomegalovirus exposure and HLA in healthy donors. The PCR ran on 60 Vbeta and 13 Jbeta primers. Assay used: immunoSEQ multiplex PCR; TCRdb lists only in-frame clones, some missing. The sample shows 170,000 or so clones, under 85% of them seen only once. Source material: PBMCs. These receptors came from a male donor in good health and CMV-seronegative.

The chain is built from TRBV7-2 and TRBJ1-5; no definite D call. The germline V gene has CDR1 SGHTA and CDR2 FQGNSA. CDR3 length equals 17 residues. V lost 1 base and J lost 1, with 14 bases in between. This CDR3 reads CASSLGVGQRSNQPQHF. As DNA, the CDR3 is TGTGCCAGCAGCTTAGGAGTGGGCCAAAGGAGCAATCAGCCCCAGCATTTT.

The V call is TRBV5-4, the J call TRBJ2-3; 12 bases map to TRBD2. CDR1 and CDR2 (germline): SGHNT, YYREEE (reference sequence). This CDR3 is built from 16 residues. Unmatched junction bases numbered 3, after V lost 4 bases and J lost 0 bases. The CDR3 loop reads CASSPGTSGSTDTQYF. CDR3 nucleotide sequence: TGTGCCAGCAGCCCTGGGACTAGCGGGAGCACAGATACGCAGTATTTT.

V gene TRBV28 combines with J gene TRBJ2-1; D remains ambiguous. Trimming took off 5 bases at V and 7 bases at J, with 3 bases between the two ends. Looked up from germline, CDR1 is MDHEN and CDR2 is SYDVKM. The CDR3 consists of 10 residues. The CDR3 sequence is CASSRNEQFF. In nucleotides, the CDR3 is TGTGCCAGCAGTCGGAATGAGCAGTTCTTC.

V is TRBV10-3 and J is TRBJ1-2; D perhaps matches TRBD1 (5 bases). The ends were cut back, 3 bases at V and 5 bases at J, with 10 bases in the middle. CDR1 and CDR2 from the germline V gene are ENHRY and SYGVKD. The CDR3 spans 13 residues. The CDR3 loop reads CAISEQTVYGYTF. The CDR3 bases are TGTGCCATCAGTGAACAGACAGTGTATGGCTACACCTTC.

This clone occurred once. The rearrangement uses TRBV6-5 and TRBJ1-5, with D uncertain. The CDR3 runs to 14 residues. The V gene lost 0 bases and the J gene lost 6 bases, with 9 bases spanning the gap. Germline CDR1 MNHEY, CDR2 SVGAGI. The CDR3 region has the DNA TGTGCCAGCAGTTACTCGGCCGAAGTTCAGCCCCAGCATTTT. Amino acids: CASSYSAEVQPQHF.

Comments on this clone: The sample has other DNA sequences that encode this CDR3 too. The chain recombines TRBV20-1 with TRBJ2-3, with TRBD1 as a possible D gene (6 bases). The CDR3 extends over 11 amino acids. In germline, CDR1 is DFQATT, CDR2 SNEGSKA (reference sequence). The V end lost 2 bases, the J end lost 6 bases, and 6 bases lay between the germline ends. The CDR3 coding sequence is TGCAGTGCTAGAAGGGGGGATACGCAGTATTTT. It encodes CSARRGDTQYF.

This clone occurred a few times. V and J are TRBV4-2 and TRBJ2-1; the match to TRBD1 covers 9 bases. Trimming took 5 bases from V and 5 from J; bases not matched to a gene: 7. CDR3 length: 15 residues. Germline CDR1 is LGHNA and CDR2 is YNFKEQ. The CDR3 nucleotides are TGTGCCAGCAGCTGGGGGACAGGGATCAACAATGAGCAGTTCTTC. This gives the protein CASSWGTGINNEQFF.

DNA of the CDR3: TGTGCCAGCAACATCGGGGGATTCTCTGGAAACACCATATATTTT. The encoded protein is CASNIGGFSGNTIYF. This chain links TRBV28 with TRBJ1-3, with TRBD1 as a possible D gene (5 bases). The germline gives CDR1 MDHEN, CDR2 SYDVKM. CDR3 length equals 15 residues. V was cut by 7 bases and J by 0 bases, with 13 bases left in between.

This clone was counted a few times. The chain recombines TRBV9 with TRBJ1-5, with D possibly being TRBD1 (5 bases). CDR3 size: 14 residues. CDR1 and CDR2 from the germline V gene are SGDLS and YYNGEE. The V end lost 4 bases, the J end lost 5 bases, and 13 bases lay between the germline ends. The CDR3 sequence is CASSRGLGDQPQHF. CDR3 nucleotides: TGTGCCAGCAGCAGGGGTTTAGGAGATCAGCCCCAGCATTTT.

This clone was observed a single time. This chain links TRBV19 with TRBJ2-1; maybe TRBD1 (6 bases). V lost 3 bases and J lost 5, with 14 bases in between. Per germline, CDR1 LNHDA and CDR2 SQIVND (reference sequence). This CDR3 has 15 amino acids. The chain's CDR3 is CASSIRGGPNNEQFF. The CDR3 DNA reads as TGTGCCAGTAGTATCAGGGGCGGCCCTAACAATGAGCAGTTCTTC. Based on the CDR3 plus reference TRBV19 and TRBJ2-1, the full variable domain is DGGITQSPKYLFRKEGQNVTLSCEQNLNHDAMYWYRQDPGQGLRLIYYSQIVNDFQKGDIAEGYSVSREKKESFPLTVTSAQKNPTAFYLCASSIRGGPNNEQFFGPGTRLTVL.

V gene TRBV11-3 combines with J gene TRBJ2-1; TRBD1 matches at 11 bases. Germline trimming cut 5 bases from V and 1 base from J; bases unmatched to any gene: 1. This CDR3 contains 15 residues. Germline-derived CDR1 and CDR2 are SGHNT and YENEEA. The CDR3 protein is CASSRDRGSYNEQFF. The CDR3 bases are TGTGCCAGCAGCCGGGACAGGGGGTCCTACAATGAGCAGTTCTTC. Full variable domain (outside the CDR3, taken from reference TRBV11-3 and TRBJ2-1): EAGVVQSPRYKIIEKKQPVAFWCNPISGHNTLYWYLQNLGQGPELLIRYENEEAVDDSQLPKDRFSAERLKGVDSTLKIQPAELGDSAVYLCASSRDRGSYNEQFFGPGTRLTVL.

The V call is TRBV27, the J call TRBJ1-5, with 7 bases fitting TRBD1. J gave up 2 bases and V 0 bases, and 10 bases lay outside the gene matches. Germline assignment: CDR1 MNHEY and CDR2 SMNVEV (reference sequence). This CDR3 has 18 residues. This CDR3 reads CASSLSSTGEAGNQPQHF. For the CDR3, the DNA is TGTGCCAGCAGTTTATCGAGTACAGGGGAGGCGGGCAATCAGCCCCAGCATTTT.

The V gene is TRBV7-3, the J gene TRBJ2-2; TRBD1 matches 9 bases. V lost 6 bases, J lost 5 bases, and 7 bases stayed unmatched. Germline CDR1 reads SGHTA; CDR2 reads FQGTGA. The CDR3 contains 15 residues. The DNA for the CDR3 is TGTGCCAGCAGACCAGGGACAGGGTGGACCGGGGAGCTGTTTTTT. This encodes CASRPGTGWTGELFF. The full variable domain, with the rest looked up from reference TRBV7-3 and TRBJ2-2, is GAGVSQTPSNKVTEKGKYVELRCDPISGHTALYWYRQSLGQGPEFLIYFQGTGAADDSGLPNDRFFAVRPEGSVSTLKIQRTERGDSAVYLCASRPGTGWTGELFFGEGSRLTVL.